Sequencing of this TCR beta chain was carried out in a study of T cell responses to AZD1222 COVID-19 vaccine. Broader study findings: The donors showed a predominance of white British ancestry and of females, with possible underestimation of clonal diversity.

Sequencing used immunoSEQ multiplex PCR; TCRdb keeps in-frame clones, though not all of them. Here the sample spans around 99,000 clones, roughly 90% being singletons. In regard to this clone: Its antigen is still unknown.

This CDR3 contains 15 residues. Germline CDR1 and CDR2: LGHNA and YNFKEQ. V was trimmed by 0 bases and J by 2 bases, leaving 8 bases between them. The source was peripheral blood, collected 28 days after the second AZD1222 dose. The source is an adult who received the AZD1222 COVID-19 vaccine. The chain couples TRBV4-2 to TRBJ1-3; D is undetermined. In DNA form, the CDR3 reads TGTGCCAGCAGCCAAGATTGGGTGACTGGAAACACCATATATTTT. Translating it yields CASSQDWVTGNTIYF.